This T cell receptor beta chain was found in a study of blood T cell repertoires in COVID-19. Across the study: Specimens from acute and convalescent COVID-19 originated in the United States, Italy and Spain. The analysed material was cDNA or gDNA that came from T cells, B-cell-depleted T cells, or PBMCs.

This clone appeared a single time. Per the authors' pipeline: It was from reference gene primer amplification that nucleated cell counts were estimated. Repertoires were generated with immunoSEQ multiplex PCR, while TCRdb's copy carries only in-frame clones and drops some. That table furnishes V, J and clone size, whereas the DNA furnished D and trimming. Altogether about 62,000 clones are present, around 84% being singletons, with the ten largest covering 0.9% to 1.2%. The CDR3 extends over 15 amino acids. Looked up from germline, CDR1 is SGHRS and CDR2 is YFSETQ. After removal of 1 base from V and 5 bases from J, the junction contained 6 bases not matched to a gene.

This sequence was found in a man in his sixties or seventies with acute or convalescent COVID-19. This rearrangement joins TRBV5-1 to TRBJ1-1; 9 positions match TRBD1. The specimen sequenced was peripheral blood. CDR3 sequence: CASSLMDRGLTEAFF. The CDR3, as DNA: TGCGCCAGCAGCTTGATGGACAGGGGTTTAACTGAAGCTTTCTTT.